The sequence of this T cell receptor beta chain was determined in a study of T cell repertoires in ileal Crohn's disease. Study details: Every patient was operated on for stricturing (roughly 61%) or penetrating (around 40%) complications. Overall study results and limits: Sorted CD8 T cells held more high-frequency clones than CD4.

Germline V CDR1 and CDR2: MNHNS, SASEGT. J gave up 10 bases and V 7 bases, and 6 bases lay outside the gene matches. This CDR3 comprises 13 residues. With regard to this clone: Its matching antigen is unknown.

TCRdb's table, derived via immunoSEQ multiplex PCR, lists solely in-frame clones and lacks some. The sample holds around 15,000 clones, 60% seen once. The clonotype originates from an adult with Crohn's disease. Sequencing was done on a sample of ileal tissue. The gene calls are TRBV6-1 and TRBJ1-5; 11 bases agree with TRBD1. The CDR3 loop is CASTGQGASPQHF. DNA for the CDR3: TGTGCCAGCACCGGACAGGGGGCCTCACCCCAGCATTTT.